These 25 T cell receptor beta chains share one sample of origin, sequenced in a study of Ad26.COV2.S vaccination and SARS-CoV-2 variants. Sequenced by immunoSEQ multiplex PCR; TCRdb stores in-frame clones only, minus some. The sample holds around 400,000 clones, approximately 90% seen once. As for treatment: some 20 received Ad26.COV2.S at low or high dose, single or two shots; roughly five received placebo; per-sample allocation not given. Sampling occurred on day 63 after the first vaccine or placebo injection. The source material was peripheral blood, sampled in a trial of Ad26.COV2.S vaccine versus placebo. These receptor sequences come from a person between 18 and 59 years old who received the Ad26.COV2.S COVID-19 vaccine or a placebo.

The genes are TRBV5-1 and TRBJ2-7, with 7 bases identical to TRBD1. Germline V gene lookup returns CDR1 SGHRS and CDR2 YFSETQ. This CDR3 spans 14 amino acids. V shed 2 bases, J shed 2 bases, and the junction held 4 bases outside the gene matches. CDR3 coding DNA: TGCGCCAGCAGCTTCGGGACAGAAGCCTACGAGCAGTACTTC. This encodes CASSFGTEAYEQYF. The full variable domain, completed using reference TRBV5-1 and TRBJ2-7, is KAGVTQTPRYLIKTRGQQVTLSCSPISGHRSVSWYQQTPGQGLQFLFEYFSETQRNKGNFPGRFSGRQFSNSRSEMNVSTLELGDSALYLCASSFGTEAYEQYFGPGTRLTVT.

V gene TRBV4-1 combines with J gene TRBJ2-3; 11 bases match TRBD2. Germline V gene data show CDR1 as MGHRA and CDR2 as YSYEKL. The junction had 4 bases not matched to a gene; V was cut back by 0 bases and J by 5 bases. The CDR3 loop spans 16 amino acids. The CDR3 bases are TGCGCCAGCAGCCAAGATCGGACTAGCGGGCTAGATACGCAGTATTTT. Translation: CASSQDRTSGLDTQYF.

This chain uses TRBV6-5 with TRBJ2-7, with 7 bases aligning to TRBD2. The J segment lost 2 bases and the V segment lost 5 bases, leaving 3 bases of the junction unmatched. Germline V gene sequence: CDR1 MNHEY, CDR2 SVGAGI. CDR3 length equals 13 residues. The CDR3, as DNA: TGTGCCAGCAGTCAAAGCGGGACCTACGAGCAGTACTTC. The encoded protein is CASSQSGTYEQYF.

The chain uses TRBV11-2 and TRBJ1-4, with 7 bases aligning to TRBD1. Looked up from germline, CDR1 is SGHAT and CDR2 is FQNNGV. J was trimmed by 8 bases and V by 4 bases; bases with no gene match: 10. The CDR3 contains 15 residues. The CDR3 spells CASSSGQAQGEKLFF. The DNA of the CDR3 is TGTGCCAGCAGCTCCGGACAGGCCCAAGGGGAAAAACTGTTTTTT.

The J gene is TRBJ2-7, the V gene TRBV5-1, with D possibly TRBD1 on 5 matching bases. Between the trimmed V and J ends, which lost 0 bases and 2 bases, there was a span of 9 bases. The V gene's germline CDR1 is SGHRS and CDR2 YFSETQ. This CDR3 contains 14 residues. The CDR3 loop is CASSLGSGTYEQYF. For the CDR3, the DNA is TGCGCCAGCAGCTTGGGATCAGGGACCTACGAGCAGTACTTC.

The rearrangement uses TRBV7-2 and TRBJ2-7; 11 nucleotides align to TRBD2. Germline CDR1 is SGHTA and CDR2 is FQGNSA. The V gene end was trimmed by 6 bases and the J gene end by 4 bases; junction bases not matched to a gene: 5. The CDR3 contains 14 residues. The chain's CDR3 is CASRTTSGSYEQYF. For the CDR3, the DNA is TGTGCCAGCAGGACAACTAGCGGGAGTTACGAGCAGTACTTC.

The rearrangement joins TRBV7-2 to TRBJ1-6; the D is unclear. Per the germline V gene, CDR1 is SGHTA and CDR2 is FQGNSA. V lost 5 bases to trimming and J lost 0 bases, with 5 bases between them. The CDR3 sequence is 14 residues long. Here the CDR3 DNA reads TGTGCCAGCAGCCCTGACTCCTATAATTCACCCCTCCACTTT. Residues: CASSPDSYNSPLHF. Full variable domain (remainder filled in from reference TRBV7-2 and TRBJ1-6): GAGVSQSPSNKVTEKGKDVELRCDPISGHTALYWYRQSLGQGLEFLIYFQGNSAPDKSGLPSDRFSAERTGGSVSTLTIQRTQQEDSAVYLCASSPDSYNSPLHFGNGTRLTVT.

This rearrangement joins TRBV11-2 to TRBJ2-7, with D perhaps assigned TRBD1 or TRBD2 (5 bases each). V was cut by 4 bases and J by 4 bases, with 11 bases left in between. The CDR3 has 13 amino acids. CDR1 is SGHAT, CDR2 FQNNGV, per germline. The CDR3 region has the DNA TGTGCCAGCAGCTCCTTGGGGGTTTACGAGCAGTACTTC. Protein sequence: CASSSLGVYEQYF.

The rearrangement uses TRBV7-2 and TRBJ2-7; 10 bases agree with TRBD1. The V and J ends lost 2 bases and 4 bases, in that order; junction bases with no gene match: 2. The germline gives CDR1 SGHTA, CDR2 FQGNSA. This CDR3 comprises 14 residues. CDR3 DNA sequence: TGTGCCAGCAGCTTATTGGGACAGGGGTACGAGCAGTACTTC. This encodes CASSLLGQGYEQYF. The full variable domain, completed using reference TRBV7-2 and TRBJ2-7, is GAGVSQSPSNKVTEKGKDVELRCDPISGHTALYWYRQSLGQGLEFLIYFQGNSAPDKSGLPSDRFSAERTGGSVSTLTIQRTQQEDSAVYLCASSLLGQGYEQYFGPGTRLTVT.

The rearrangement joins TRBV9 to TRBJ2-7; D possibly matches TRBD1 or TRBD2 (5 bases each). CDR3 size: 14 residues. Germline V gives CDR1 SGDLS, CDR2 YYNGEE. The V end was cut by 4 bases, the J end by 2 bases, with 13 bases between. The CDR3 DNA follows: TGTGCCAGCAGCTCGGCCCCGGGGCCCTACGAGCAGTACTTC. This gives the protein CASSSAPGPYEQYF. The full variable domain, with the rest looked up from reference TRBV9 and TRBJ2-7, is DSGVTQTPKHLITATGQRVTLRCSPRSGDLSVYWYQQSLDQGLQFLIQYYNGEERAKGNILERFSAQQFPDLHSELNLSSLELGDSALYFCASSSAPGPYEQYFGPGTRLTVT.

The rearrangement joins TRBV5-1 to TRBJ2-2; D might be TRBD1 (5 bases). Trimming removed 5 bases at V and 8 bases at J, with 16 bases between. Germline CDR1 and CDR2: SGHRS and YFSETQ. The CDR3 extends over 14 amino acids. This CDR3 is CASSSNRFRGELFF. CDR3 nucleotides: TGCGCCAGCAGTTCCAACAGGTTTAGAGGGGAGCTGTTTTTT.

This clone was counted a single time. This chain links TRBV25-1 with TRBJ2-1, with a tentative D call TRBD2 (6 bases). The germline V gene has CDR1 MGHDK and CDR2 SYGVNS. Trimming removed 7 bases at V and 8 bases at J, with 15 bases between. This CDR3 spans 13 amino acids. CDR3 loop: CASIPWGEDEQFF. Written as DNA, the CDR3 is TGTGCCAGCATCCCGTGGGGGGAAGATGAGCAGTTCTTC. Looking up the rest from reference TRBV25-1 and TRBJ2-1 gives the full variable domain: EADIYQTPRYLVIGTGKKITLECSQTMGHDKMYWYQQDPGMELHLIHYSYGVNSTEKGDLSSESTVSRIRTEHFPLTLESARPSHTSQYLCASIPWGEDEQFFGPGTRLTVL.

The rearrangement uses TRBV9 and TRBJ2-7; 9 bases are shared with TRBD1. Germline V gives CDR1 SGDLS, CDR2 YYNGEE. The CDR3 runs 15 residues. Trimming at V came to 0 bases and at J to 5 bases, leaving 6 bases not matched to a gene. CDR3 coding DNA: TGTGCCAGCAGCGTAGCCGGGACAGGGTTGGACGAGCAGTACTTC. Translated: CASSVAGTGLDEQYF.

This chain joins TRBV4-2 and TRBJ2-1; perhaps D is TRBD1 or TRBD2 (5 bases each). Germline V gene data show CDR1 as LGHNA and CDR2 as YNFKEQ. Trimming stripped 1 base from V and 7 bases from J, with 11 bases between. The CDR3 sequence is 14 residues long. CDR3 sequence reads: CASSQAGTVNEQFF. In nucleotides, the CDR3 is TGTGCCAGCAGCCAAGCAGGGACGGTAAATGAGCAGTTCTTC.

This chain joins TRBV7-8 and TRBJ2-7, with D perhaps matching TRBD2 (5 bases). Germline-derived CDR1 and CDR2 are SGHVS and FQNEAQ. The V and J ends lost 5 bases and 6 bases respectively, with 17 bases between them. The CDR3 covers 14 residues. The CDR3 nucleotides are TGTGCCAGCAGCCAAAACGGGATCTCGGGCGAGCAGTACTTC. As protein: CASSQNGISGEQYF.

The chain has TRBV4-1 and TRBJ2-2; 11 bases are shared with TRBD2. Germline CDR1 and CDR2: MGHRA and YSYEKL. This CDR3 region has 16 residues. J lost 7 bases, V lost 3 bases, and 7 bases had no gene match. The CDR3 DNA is TGCGCCAGCAGCCATCTTAGCGGGAGGGACAACGGGGAGCTGTTTTTT. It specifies CASSHLSGRDNGELFF.

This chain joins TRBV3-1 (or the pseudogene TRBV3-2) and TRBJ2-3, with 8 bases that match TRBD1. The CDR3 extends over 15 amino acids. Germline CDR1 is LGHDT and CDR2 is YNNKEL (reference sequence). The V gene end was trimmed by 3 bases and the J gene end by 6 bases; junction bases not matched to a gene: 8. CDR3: CASSHTGGYSDTQYF. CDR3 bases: TGTGCCAGCAGCCACACAGGGGGATATTCCGATACGCAGTATTTT.

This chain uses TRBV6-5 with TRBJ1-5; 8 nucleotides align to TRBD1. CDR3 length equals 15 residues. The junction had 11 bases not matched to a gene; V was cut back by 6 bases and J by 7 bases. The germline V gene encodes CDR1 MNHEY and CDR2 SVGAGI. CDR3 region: CASRGDRFYGQPQHF. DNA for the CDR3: TGTGCCAGCAGGGGGGACAGGTTTTATGGCCAGCCCCAGCATTTT.

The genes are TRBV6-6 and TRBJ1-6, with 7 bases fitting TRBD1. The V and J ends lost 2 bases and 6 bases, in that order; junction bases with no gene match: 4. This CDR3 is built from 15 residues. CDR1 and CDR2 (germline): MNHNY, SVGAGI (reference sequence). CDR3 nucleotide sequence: TGTGCCAGCAGTTACGTGAGGGACAGTAATTCACCCCTCCACTTT. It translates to CASSYVRDSNSPLHF.

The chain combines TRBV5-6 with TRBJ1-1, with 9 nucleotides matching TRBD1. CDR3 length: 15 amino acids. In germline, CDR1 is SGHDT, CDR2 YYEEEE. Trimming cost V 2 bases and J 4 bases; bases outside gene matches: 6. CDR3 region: CASSLQGAYSTEAFF. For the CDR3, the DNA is TGTGCCAGCAGCTTACAGGGGGCATATAGCACTGAAGCTTTCTTT.

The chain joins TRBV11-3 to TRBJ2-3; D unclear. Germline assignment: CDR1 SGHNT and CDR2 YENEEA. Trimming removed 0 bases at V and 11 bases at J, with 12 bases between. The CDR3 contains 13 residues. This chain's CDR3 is CASSLDRVVLQYF. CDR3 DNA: TGTGCCAGCAGCTTAGATCGGGTAGTCTTGCAGTATTTT. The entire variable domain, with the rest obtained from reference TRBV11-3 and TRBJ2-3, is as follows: EAGVVQSPRYKIIEKKQPVAFWCNPISGHNTLYWYLQNLGQGPELLIRYENEEAVDDSQLPKDRFSAERLKGVDSTLKIQPAELGDSAVYLCASSLDRVVLQYFGPGTRLTVL.

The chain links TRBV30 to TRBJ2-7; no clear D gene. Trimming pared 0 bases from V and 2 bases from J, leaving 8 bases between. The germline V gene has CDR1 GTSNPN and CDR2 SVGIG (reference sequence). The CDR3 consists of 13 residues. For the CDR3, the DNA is TGTGCCTGGAGTGTACGTCTGACCTACGAGCAGTACTTC. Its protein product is CAWSVRLTYEQYF.

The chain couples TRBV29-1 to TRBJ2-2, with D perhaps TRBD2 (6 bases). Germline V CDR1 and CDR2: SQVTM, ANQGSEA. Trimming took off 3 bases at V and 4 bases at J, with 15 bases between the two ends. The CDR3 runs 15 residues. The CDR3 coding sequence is TGCAGCGTTGACGGGGGAGCCGGGAGCACCGGGGAGCTGTTTTTT. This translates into CSVDGGAGSTGELFF.

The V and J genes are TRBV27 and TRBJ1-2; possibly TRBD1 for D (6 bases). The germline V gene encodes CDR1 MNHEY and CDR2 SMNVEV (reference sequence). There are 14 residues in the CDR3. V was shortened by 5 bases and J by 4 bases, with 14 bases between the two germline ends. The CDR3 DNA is TGTGCCAGCAGTGTCTCAGGGGCGAGCTATGGCTACACCTTC. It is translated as CASSVSGASYGYTF.

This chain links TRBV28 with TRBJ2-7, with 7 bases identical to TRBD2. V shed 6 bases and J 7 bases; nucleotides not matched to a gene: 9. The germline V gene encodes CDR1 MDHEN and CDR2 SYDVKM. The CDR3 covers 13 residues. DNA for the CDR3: TGTGCCAGCAGCGCGGGGGAATGGGCGGAGCAGTACTTC. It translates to CASSAGEWAEQYF.